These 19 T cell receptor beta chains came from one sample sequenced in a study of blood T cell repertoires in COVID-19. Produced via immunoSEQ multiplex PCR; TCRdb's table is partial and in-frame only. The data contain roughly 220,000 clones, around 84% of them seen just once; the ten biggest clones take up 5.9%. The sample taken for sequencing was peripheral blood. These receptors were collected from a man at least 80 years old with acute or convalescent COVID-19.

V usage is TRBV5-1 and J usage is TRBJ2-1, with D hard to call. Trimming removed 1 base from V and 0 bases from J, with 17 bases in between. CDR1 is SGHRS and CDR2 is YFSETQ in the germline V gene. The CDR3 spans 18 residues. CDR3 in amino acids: CASSLKAVAASSYNEQFF. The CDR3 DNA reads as TGCGCCAGCAGCTTGAAGGCGGTAGCAGCCAGCTCCTACAATGAGCAGTTCTTC.

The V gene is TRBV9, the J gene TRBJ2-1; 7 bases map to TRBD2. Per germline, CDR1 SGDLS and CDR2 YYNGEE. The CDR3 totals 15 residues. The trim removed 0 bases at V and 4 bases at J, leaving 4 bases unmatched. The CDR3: CASSVGLAEYNEQFF. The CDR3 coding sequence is TGTGCCAGCAGCGTAGGACTAGCAGAGTACAATGAGCAGTTCTTC.

CDR3 protein: CASSLARGNTGELFF. CDR3 nucleotides: TGTGCCAGCAGCTTAGCCAGGGGGAACACCGGGGAGCTGTTTTTT. The gene calls are TRBV11-2 and TRBJ2-2, with a tentative D call TRBD1 (6 bases). This CDR3 comprises 15 residues. The germline gives CDR1 SGHAT, CDR2 FQNNGV. Trimming left V 1 base short and J 1 base short, with 7 bases between.

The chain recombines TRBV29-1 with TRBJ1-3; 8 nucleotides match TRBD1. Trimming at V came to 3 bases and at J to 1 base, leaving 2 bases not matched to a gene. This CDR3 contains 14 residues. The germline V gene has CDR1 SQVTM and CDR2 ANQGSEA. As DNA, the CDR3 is TGCAGCGTTGATCGGACAGGGTCTGGAAACACCATATATTTT. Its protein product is CSVDRTGSGNTIYF.

The CDR3 protein is CASTSGASGHNEQFF. DNA for the CDR3: TGTGCCAGCACCTCAGGGGCTAGCGGGCACAATGAGCAGTTCTTC. This rearrangement joins TRBV2 to TRBJ2-1; 8 positions match TRBD2. The CDR3 has 15 amino acids. Germline loops: CDR1 SNHLY, CDR2 FYNNEI. The V gene end was trimmed by 7 bases and the J gene end by 5 bases; junction bases not matched to a gene: 10. Full variable domain (outside the CDR3, taken from reference TRBV2 and TRBJ2-1): EPEVTQTPSHQVTQMGQEVILRCVPISNHLYFYWYRQILGQKVEFLVSFYNNEISEKSEIFDDQFSVERPDGSNFTLKIRSTKLEDSAMYFCASTSGASGHNEQFFGPGTRLTVL.

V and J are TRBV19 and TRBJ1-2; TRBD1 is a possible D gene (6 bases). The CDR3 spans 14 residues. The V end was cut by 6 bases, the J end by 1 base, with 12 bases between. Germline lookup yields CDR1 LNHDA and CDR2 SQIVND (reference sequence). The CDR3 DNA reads TGTGCCAGTAGGCCACAGGGAGTTAACTATGGCTACACCTTC. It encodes CASRPQGVNYGYTF.

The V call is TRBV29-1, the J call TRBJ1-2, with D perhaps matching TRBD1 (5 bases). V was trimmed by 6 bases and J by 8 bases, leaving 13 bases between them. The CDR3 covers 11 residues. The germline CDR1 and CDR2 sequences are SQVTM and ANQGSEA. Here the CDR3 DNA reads TGCAGCGTCCCAGGGTTGCGAGGCTACACCTTC. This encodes CSVPGLRGYTF.

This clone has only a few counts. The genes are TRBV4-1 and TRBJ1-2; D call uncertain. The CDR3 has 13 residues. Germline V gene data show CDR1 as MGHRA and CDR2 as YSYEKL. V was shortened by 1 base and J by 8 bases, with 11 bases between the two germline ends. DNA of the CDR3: TGCGCCAGCAGCCAAGCAGTGTTGTCGGGCTACACCTTC. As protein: CASSQAVLSGYTF.

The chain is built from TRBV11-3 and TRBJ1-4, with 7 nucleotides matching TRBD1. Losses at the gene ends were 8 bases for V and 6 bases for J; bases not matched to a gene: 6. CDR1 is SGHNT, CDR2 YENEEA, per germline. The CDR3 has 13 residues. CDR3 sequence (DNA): TGTGCCAGCCAGCGACAGGGATATGAAAAACTGTTTTTT. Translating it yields CASQRQGYEKLFF.

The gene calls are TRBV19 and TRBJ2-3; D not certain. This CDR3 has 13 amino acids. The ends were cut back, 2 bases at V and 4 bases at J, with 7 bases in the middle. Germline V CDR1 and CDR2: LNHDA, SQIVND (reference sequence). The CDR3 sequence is CASSIKSPDTQYF. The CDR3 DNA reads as TGTGCCAGTAGTATAAAAAGCCCAGATACGCAGTATTTT.

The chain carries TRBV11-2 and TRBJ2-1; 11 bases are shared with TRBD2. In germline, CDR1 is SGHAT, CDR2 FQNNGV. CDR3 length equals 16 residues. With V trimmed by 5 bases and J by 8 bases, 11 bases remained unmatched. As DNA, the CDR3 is TGTGCCAGCAGCGTACTCGGGACTAGCGGAAACGATGAGCAGTTCTTC. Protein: CASSVLGTSGNDEQFF.

The CDR3 DNA reads as TGTGCCAGCAGTGAAGAGGGACTAGCGGGAACGGGCGGGGAGCTGTTTTTT. It encodes CASSEEGLAGTGGELFF. The chain uses TRBV6-1 and TRBJ2-2, with 13 nucleotides matching TRBD2. Germline assignment: CDR1 MNHNS and CDR2 SASEGT. J lost 7 bases, V lost 1 base, and 6 bases had no gene match. CDR3 size: 17 residues.

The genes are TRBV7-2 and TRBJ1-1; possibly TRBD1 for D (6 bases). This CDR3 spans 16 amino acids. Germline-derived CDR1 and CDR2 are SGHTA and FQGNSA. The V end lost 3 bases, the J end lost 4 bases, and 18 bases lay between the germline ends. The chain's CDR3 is CASSLRGYRVPTEAFF. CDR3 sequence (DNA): TGTGCCAGCAGCTTGAGGGGTTACAGGGTCCCCACTGAAGCTTTCTTT.

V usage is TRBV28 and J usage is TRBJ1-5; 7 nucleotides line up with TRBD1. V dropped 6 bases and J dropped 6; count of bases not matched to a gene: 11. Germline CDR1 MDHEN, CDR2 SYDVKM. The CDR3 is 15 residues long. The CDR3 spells CASRLPFGQVQPQHF. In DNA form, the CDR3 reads TGTGCCAGCAGATTACCCTTCGGACAGGTTCAGCCCCAGCATTTT.

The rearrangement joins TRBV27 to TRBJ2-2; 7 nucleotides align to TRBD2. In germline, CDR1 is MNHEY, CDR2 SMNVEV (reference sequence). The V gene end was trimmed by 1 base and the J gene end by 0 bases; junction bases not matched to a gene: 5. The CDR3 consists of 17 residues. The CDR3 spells CASSLWVGTTNTGELFF. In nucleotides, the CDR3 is TGTGCCAGCAGTTTATGGGTAGGGACTACGAACACCGGGGAGCTGTTTTTT.

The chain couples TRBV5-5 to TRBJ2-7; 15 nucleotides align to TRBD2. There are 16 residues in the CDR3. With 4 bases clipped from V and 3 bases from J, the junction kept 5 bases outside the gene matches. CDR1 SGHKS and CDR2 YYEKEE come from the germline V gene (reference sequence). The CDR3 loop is CASSQGGLAGGYEQYF. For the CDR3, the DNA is TGTGCCAGCAGCCAGGGGGGACTAGCGGGAGGCTACGAGCAGTACTTC.

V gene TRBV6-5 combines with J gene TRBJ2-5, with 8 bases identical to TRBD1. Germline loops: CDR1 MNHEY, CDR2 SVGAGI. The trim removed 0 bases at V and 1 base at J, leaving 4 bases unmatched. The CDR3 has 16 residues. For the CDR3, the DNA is TGTGCCAGCAGTTACTCTTCGACAGGGGTCCAAGAGACCCAGTACTTC. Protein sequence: CASSYSSTGVQETQYF.

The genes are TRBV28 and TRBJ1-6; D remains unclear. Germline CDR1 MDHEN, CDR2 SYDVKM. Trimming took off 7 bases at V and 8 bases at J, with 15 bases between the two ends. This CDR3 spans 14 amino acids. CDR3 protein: CASKVASRDSPLHF. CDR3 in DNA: TGTGCCAGCAAGGTAGCCTCCCGGGATTCACCCCTCCACTTT.

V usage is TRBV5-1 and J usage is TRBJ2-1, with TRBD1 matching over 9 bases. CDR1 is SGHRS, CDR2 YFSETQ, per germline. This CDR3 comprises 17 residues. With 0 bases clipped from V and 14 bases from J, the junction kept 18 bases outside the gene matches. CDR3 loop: CASSLAHVREGQGLEFF. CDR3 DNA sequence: TGCGCCAGCAGCTTGGCCCACGTTAGGGAGGGACAGGGTCTTGAGTTCTTC.